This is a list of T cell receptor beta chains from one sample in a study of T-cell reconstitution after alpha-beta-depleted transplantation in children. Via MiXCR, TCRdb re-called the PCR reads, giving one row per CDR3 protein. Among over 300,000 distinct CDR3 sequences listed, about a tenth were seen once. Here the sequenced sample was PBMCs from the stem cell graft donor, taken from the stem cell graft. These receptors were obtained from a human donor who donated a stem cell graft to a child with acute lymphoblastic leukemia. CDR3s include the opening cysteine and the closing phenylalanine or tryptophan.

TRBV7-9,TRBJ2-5,CASSTRTVQETQYF
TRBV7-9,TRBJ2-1,CASSLVQGFYNEQFF
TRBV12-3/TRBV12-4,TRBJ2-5,CASSFLGSRGETQYF
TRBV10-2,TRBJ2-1,CASSERRTGGLRSSYNEQFF
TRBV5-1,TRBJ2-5,CASSLVDPRDPQYF
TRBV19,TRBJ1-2,CASSISGTPRGGYTF
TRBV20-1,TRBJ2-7,CSATSLAGGAAYEQYF
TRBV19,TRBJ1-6,CASKGLEGNSPLHF
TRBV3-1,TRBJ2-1,CASSQEQLRGEQFF
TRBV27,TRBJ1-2,CASSVGTSNYGYTF
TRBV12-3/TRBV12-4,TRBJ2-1,CASTDPRERDEQFF
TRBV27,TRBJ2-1,CASSTRTGGNYNEQFF
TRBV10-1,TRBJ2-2,CASSGAKTGELFF
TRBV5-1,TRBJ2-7,CASSLALGGRTPEQYF
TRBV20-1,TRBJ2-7,CSAGTGSYEQYF
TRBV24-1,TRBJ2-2,CATSEHTGVDTGELFF
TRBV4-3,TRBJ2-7,CASSQEETGGSEQYF
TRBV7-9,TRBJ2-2,CASSRTGGRLAGELFF
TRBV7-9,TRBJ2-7,CASSHPRGPSYF
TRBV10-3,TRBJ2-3,CAISESSLTGTSGRATTDTQYF
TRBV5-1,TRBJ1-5,CASSGEGGNQPQHF
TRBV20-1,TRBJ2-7,CSADRAVAGGDWAYEQYF
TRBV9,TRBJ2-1,CASSVFFDYNEQFF
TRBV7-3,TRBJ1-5,CASSLIGGGNQPQHF
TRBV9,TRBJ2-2,CASSVTSGGTRTGELFF
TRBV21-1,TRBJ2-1,CASIKGEGRSSYNEQFF
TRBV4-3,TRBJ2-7,CASSQDLGGALSYEQYF
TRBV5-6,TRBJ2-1,CASSPSGNSYNEQFF